A single sample gave rise to the 28 T cell receptor beta chains below, sequenced in a study of yellow fever vaccine responses in identical twins. TCRdb analysed the RT-PCR reads with MiXCR anew, one entry per CDR3 protein. Of about 3,000 distinct CDR3 sequences in the sample, about nine tenths were seen once. Material: T cells from blood (PBMCs), unsorted or a sorted subset (not recorded which), obtained before or after yellow fever vaccination (not recorded which). These TCRs come from a woman aged 18-29 years who received the yellow fever vaccine.

The chain recombines TRBV5-4 with TRBJ2-7; weak D call: TRBD2 (6 bases). The CDR3 totals 13 residues. V gave up 3 bases and J gave up 2 bases, with 9 bases separating them. Germline V gene lookup returns CDR1 SGHNT and CDR2 YYREEE (reference sequence). CDR3 protein: CASSSRGTYEQYF. In DNA form, the CDR3 reads TGTGCCAGCAGCTCACGGGGGACCTACGAGCAGTACTTC.

This clonotype came up once. V usage is TRBV18 and J usage is TRBJ2-7; 8 bases are a match to TRBD1. Trimming took 3 bases from V and 5 from J; bases not matched to a gene: 12. The CDR3 length is 16 residues. The germline gives CDR1 KGHSH, CDR2 LQKENI. CDR3 in DNA: TGTGCCAGCTCACCCCTAGGCGGACAGGGAAACCACGAGCAGTACTTC. Protein sequence: CASSPLGGQGNHEQYF.

V usage is TRBV5-1 and J usage is TRBJ2-7; D may be TRBD1 (5 bases). The CDR3 is 12 amino acids. Germline-derived CDR1 and CDR2 are SGHRS and YFSETQ. Trimming stripped 5 bases from V and 6 bases from J, with 12 bases between. The CDR3 region is CASRDKCGEQYF. CDR3 DNA sequence: TGCGCCAGCAGGGACAAATGCGGCGAGCAGTACTTC.

The rearrangement links TRBV23-1 to TRBJ1-2, with D possibly being TRBD1 (6 bases). TRBV23-1 is an open reading frame, and its role is uncertain. The CDR3 loop spans 15 amino acids. Trimming pared 2 bases from V and 2 bases from J, leaving 12 bases between. CDR3 nucleotides: TGCGCCAGCAGTCAACCCATTACAGGGAACTATGGCTACACCTTC. Protein product: CASSQPITGNYGYTF.

V usage is TRBV15 and J usage is TRBJ1-1; D call uncertain. This CDR3 is built from 15 residues. Trimming stripped 8 bases from V and 1 base from J, with 17 bases between. Germline CDR1 is LNHNV and CDR2 is YYDKDF (reference sequence). The CDR3 here is CATSPQTWTNTEAFF. CDR3 nucleotides: TGTGCCACCTCCCCCCAAACTTGGACGAACACTGAAGCTTTCTTT.

The chain uses TRBV12-3 or TRBV12-4 and TRBJ1-1, with a weak D call TRBD1 (5 bases). Between the trimmed V and J ends, which lost 8 bases and 1 base, there was a span of 14 bases. The CDR3 spans 14 residues. The CDR3 nucleotides read TGTGCCAGCCGGTGGGGGACCGAGAACACTGAAGCTTTCTTT. It is translated as CASRWGTENTEAFF.

This chain joins TRBV5-4 and TRBJ2-1, with 9 bases fitting TRBD2. This CDR3 has 16 residues. The V gene end was trimmed by 4 bases and the J gene end by 6 bases; junction bases not matched to a gene: 11. CDR1 and CDR2 from the germline V gene are SGHNT and YYREEE (reference sequence). The CDR3 nucleotides are TGTGCCAGCAGCCCGGGGGGCGGGAGGGTTCTCAATGAGCAGTTCTTC. Amino acid sequence: CASSPGGGRVLNEQFF. Full variable domain (missing parts from reference TRBV5-4 and TRBJ2-1): ETGVTQSPTHLIKTRGQQVTLRCSSQSGHNTVSWYQQALGQGPQFIFQYYREEENGRGNFPPRFSGLQFPNYSSELNVNALELDDSALYLCASSPGGGRVLNEQFFGPGTRLTVL.

The chain is built from TRBV19 and TRBJ1-4, with D uncertain. Germline CDR1 is LNHDA and CDR2 is SQIVND (reference sequence). Between the trimmed V and J ends, which lost 5 bases and 2 bases, there was a span of 3 bases. CDR3 length equals 12 residues. CDR3 DNA: TGTGCCAGTAGTTGGACTAATGAAAAACTGTTTTTT. It specifies CASSWTNEKLFF.

CDR3 in amino acids: CATSDAGPQETQYF. CDR3 coding DNA: TGTGCCACCAGTGATGCGGGACCTCAAGAGACCCAGTACTTC. The rearrangement links TRBV24-1 to TRBJ2-5; tentatively, D is TRBD2 (6 bases). V lost 3 bases and J 2 bases, leaving 9 bases between the germline ends. CDR1 and CDR2 (germline): KGHDR, SFDVKD. The CDR3 sequence is 14 residues long.

This clonotype has a single count. The chain joins TRBV12-3 or TRBV12-4 to TRBJ1-5; D gene uncertain. Trimming removed 3 bases at V and 7 bases at J, with 7 bases between. The CDR3 sequence is 12 residues long. The CDR3, as DNA: TGTGCCAGCAGTTTCTATGGACAGCCCCAGCATTTT. This gives the protein CASSFYGQPQHF.

The V call is TRBV29-1, the J call TRBJ2-1; 7 bases are a match to TRBD2. This CDR3 spans 12 amino acids. Germline loops: CDR1 SQVTM, CDR2 ANQGSEA. The junction had 4 bases not matched to a gene; V was cut back by 7 bases and J by 4 bases. The CDR3 sequence: CSGTAGYNEQFF. The CDR3 nucleotides read TGCAGCGGCACAGCGGGATACAATGAGCAGTTCTTC.

V is TRBV5-6 and J is TRBJ2-3; no clear D. The CDR3 spans 12 residues. Germline assignment: CDR1 SGHDT and CDR2 YYEEEE. Trimming shortened V by 4 bases and J by 2 bases, and 5 bases separated the two germline ends. CDR3 sequence reads: CASSPNTDTQYF. The CDR3, as DNA: TGTGCCAGCAGCCCGAACACAGATACGCAGTATTTT.

This chain connects TRBV12-3 or TRBV12-4 to TRBJ2-5; D unresolved. The V end was cut by 4 bases, the J end by 10 bases, with 10 bases between. The CDR3 has 11 residues. The CDR3 DNA sequence: TGTGCCAGCAGTTCACGCGACATCCAGTACTTC. Translated, it gives CASSSRDIQYF.

The rearrangement uses TRBV12-3 or TRBV12-4 and TRBJ1-6; TRBD1 matches 9 bases. This CDR3 comprises 15 residues. Germline trimming cut 5 bases from V and 6 bases from J; bases unmatched to any gene: 5. CDR3 sequence reads: CASSSGQGSNSPLHF. The DNA for the CDR3 is TGTGCCAGCAGTAGTGGACAGGGGAGTAATTCACCCCTCCACTTT.

The rearrangement joins TRBV2 to TRBJ2-1; D is unresolved. The germline V gene encodes CDR1 SNHLY and CDR2 FYNNEI. Trimming removed 1 base from V and 7 bases from J, with 2 bases in between. The CDR3 has 11 residues. CDR3 amino acids: CASSEVNEQFF. The CDR3 bases are TGTGCCAGCAGTGAAGTAAATGAGCAGTTCTTC.

This chain joins TRBV11-1 and TRBJ2-4; 8 bases line up with TRBD1. V lost 5 bases and J lost 0; bases outside the gene matches: 6. This CDR3 region has 16 residues. CDR1 and CDR2 from the germline V gene are SGHAT and FQDESV (reference sequence). The CDR3 DNA reads as TGTGCCAGCAGCGGCAGGGGGCGCGAAGCCAAAAACATTCAGTACTTC. Translated: CASSGRGREAKNIQYF.

This chain uses TRBV20-1 with TRBJ2-1; no reliable D call. The CDR3 consists of 12 residues. Per the germline V gene, CDR1 is DFQATT and CDR2 is SNEGSKA (reference sequence). V lost 3 bases and J lost 2, with 5 bases in between. This CDR3 is CSASGPYNEQFF. In DNA form, the CDR3 reads TGCAGTGCTAGTGGTCCCTACAATGAGCAGTTCTTC.

V and J are TRBV11-1 and TRBJ1-1; TRBD1 matches 7 bases. Losses at the gene ends were 4 bases for V and 5 bases for J; bases not matched to a gene: 1. The CDR3 loop spans 12 amino acids. Germline-derived CDR1 and CDR2 are SGHAT and FQDESV (reference sequence). As DNA, the CDR3 is TGTGCCAGCAGCTGGACAGGAACTGAAGCTTTCTTT. Translating gives CASSWTGTEAFF.

The chain combines TRBV11-1 with TRBJ2-3; 10 positions agree with TRBD2. J gave up 1 base and V 5 bases, and 9 bases lay outside the gene matches. The CDR3 has 17 residues. CDR1 is SGHAT and CDR2 is FQDESV in the germline V gene (reference sequence). DNA for the CDR3: TGTGCCAGCAGCCCCAAAAGAGGGACTAGCGGCACAGATACGCAGTATTTT. Translated: CASSPKRGTSGTDTQYF.

The gene calls are TRBV6-1 and TRBJ1-5; 8 nucleotides agree with TRBD1. The germline CDR1 and CDR2 sequences are MNHNS and SASEGT. J was trimmed by 1 base and V by 6 bases; bases with no gene match: 8. There are 16 residues in the CDR3. CDR3 residues: CASRNQGAGSNQPQHF. CDR3 bases: TGTGCCAGCAGGAATCAGGGGGCGGGGAGCAATCAGCCCCAGCATTTT.

The chain recombines TRBV18 with TRBJ2-7; D remains ambiguous. Germline V gene data show CDR1 as KGHSH and CDR2 as LQKENI. This CDR3 is 11 amino acids long. V dropped 4 bases and J dropped 3 bases, with 4 bases sitting between them. CDR3 sequence reads: CASSHNYEQYF. The CDR3, as DNA: TGTGCCAGCTCACACAACTACGAGCAGTACTTC.

V and J are TRBV11-1 and TRBJ1-1; D remains ambiguous. Germline V gene data show CDR1 as SGHAT and CDR2 as FQDESV (reference sequence). V was shortened by 1 base and J by 9 bases, with 15 bases between the two germline ends. This CDR3 region has 14 residues. CDR3 DNA: TGTGCCAGCAGCTTAGGTTTCGCGGGTGGGCAAGCTTTCTTT. Translation gives CASSLGFAGGQAFF.

A remark on this clonotype: Compared with germline, one end of the junction differs, possibly owing to a read error. The chain combines TRBV30 with TRBJ1-2; the D gene is possibly TRBD1 (5 bases). CDR1 GTSNPN and CDR2 SVGIG come from the germline V gene (reference sequence). The CDR3 is 14 amino acids. The chain's CDR3 is CAWKDPPGDYGYTF. The DNA of the CDR3 is TGTGCCTGGAAAGACCCTCCGGGGGACTACGGCTACACCTTC.

The rearrangement uses TRBV7-2 and TRBJ2-7, with TRBD2 matching 7 bases. Trimming took 5 bases from V and 3 from J; bases not matched to a gene: 4. CDR1 and CDR2 (germline): SGHTA, FQGNSA. The CDR3 is made up of 13 amino acids. CDR3 sequence reads: CASSTVAGYEQYF. For the CDR3, the DNA is TGTGCCAGCAGCACGGTAGCGGGCTACGAGCAGTACTTC.

This clonotype turned up a few times. The V call is TRBV10-3, the J call TRBJ1-6; D might be TRBD1 (5 bases). Trimming left V 6 bases short and J 9 bases short, with 18 bases between. There are 15 residues in the CDR3. Germline V lookup: CDR1 ENHRY, CDR2 SYGVKD. For the CDR3, the DNA is TGTGCCATCAGCAAAGACAGAACCCAGAGTTCACCCCTCCACTTT. It specifies CAISKDRTQSSPLHF.

The chain carries TRBV29-1 and TRBJ2-7; 9 positions match TRBD1. In germline, CDR1 is SQVTM, CDR2 ANQGSEA. With 5 bases clipped from V and 3 bases from J, the junction kept 5 bases outside the gene matches. This CDR3 contains 13 residues. CDR3 DNA: TGCAGCGTTAGGGACAGGGCCGGCTACGAGCAGTACTTC. It is translated as CSVRDRAGYEQYF.

The V call is TRBV20-1, the J call TRBJ2-1, with 7 bases that match TRBD2. With 6 bases clipped from V and 9 bases from J, the junction kept 11 bases outside the gene matches. Germline V gene lookup returns CDR1 DFQATT and CDR2 SNEGSKA (reference sequence). This CDR3 is 13 amino acids long. The CDR3 bases are TGCAGTGCAAAGAGGGAGGGCCTCTTTGAGCAGTTCTTC. Amino acids: CSAKREGLFEQFF.

By share, this clonotype counts as large (0.1 to 1%). The V and J genes are TRBV23-1 and TRBJ1-5, with D perhaps matching TRBD1 (5 bases). TRBV23-1 is designated an ORF whose function remains uncertain. V was pared by 7 bases and J by 7 bases, with 14 bases between. The CDR3 loop spans 13 amino acids. CDR3: CASTGGRVQPQHF. The CDR3 DNA reads TGCGCCAGCACCGGGGGGAGGGTCCAGCCCCAGCATTTT.